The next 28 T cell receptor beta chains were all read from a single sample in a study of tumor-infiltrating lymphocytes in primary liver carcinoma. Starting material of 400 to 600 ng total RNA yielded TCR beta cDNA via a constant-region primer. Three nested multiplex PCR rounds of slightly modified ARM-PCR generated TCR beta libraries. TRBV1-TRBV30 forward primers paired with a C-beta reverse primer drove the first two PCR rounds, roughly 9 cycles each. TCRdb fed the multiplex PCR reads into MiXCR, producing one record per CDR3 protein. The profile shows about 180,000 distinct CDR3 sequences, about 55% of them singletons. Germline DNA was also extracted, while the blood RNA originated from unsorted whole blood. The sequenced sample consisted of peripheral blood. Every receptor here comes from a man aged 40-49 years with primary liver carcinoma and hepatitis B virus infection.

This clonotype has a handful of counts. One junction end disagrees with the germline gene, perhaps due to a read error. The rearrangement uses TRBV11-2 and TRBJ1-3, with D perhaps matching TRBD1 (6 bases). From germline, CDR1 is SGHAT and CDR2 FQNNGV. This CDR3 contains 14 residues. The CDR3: CASSSGKGEDTIYF. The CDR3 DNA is TGTGCCAGCAGCTCGGGAAAGGGGGAGGACACCATATACTTT. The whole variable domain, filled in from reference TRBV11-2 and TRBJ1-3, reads EAGVAQSPRYKIIEKRQSVAFWCNPISGHATLYWYQQILGQGPKLLIQFQNNGVVDDSQLPKDRFSAERLKGVDSTLKIQPAKLEDSAVYLCASSSGKGEDTIYFGEGSWLTVV.

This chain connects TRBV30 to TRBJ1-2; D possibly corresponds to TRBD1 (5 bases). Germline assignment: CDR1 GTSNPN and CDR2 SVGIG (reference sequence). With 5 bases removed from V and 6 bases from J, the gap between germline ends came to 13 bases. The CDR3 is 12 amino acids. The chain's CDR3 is CAWEVGRDGYTF. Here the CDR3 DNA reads TGTGCCTGGGAGGTGGGGCGGGATGGCTACACCTTC.

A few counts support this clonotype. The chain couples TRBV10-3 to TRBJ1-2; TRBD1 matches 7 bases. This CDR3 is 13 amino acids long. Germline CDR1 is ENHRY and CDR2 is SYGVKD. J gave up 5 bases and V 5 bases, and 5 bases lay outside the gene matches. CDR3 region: CAISPGTDYGYTF. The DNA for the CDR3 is TGTGCCATCAGTCCCGGGACAGATTATGGCTACACCTTC.

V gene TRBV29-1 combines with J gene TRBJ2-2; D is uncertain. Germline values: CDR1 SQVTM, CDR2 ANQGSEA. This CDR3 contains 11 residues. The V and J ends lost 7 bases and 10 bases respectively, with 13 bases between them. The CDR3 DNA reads TGCAGCGCTTACAGTAACGTGGAGCTGTTTTTT. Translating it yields CSAYSNVELFF.

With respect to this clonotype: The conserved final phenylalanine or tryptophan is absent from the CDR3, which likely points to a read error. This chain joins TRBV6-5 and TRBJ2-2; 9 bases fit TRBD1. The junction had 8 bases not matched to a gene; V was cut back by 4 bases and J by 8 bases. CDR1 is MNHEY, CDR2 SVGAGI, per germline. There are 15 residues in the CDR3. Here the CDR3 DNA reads TGTGCCAGCAGTTGCTCGAACAGGGGGCTGGGGGAGCTGTTTGTT. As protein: CASSCSNRGLGELFV.

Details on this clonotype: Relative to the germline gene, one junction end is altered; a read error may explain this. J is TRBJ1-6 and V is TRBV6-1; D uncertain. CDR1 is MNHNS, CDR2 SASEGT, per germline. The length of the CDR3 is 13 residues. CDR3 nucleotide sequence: TGTGCCAGCAGGACATCCTATAATTCACTCCTCCACTTT. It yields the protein CASRTSYNSLLHF.

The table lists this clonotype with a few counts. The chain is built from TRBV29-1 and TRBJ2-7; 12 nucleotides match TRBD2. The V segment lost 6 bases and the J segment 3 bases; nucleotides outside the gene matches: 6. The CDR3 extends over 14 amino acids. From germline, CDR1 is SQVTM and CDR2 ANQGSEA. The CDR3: CSVSGLAGLYEQYF. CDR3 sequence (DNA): TGCAGCGTCTCGGGACTAGCGGGCCTCTACGAGCAGTACTTC.

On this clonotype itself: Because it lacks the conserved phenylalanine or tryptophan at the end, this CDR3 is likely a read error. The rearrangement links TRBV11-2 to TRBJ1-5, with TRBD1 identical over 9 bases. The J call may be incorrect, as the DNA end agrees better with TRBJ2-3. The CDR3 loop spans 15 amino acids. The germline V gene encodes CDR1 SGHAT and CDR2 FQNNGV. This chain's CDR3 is CASSRTGDGNQPQYL. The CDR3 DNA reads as TGTGCCAGCAGCAGGACAGGGGATGGCAATCAGCCCCAGTATCTT.

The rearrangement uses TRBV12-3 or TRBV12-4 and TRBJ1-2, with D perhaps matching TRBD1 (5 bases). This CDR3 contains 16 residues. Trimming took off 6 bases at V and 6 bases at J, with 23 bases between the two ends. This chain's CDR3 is CASRHVWGVGGDGYTF. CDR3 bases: TGTGCCAGCAGACACGTCTGGGGGGTGGGAGGGGATGGCTACACCTTC.

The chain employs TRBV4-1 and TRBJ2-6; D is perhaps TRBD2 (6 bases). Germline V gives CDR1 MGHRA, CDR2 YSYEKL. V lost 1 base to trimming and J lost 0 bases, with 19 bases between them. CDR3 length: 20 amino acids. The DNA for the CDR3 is TGCGCCAGCAGCCAAGTCGTTTCTAGCGCGACCTTCTCTGGGGCCAACGTCCTGACTTTC. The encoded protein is CASSQVVSSATFSGANVLTF.

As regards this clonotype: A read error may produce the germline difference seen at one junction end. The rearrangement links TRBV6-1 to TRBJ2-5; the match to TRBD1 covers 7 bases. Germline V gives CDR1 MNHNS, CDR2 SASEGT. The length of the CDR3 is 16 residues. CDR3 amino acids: CASSPTHRGFLETRYF. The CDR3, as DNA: TGTGCCAGCAGTCCGACCCACAGGGGATTCTTGGAGACCCGGTACTTC.

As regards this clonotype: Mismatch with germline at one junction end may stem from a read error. CDR3 nucleotides: TGTCCCAGCAGTTCCCGGGACAGGGGCTTGGATGAGCAGTTCTTC. This encodes CPSSSRDRGLDEQFF. The V call is TRBV12-3 or TRBV12-4, the J call TRBJ2-1; TRBD1 matches 10 bases. The CDR3 covers 15 residues.

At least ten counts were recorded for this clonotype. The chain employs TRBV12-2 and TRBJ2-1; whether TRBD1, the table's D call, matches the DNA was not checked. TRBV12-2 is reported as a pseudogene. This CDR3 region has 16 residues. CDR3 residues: CASRLDTPNRFNEQFF. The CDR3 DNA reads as TGTGCAAGTCGCTTAGACACCCCCAACCGGTTCAATGAGCAGTTCTTC.

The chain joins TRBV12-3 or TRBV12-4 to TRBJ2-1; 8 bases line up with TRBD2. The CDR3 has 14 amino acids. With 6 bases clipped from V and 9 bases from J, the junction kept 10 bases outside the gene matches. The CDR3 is CASSAVLAAGEQFF. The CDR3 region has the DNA TGTGCCAGCAGCGCAGTACTAGCGGCCGGTGAGCAGTTCTTC.

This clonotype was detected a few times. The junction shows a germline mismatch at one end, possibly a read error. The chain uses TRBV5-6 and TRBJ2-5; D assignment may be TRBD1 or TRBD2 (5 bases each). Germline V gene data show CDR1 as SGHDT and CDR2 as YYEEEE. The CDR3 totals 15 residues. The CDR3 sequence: CARSLEVTVVETQYF. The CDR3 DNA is TGTGCCAGAAGCTTGGAGGTGACAGTTGTAGAGACCCAGTACTTC.

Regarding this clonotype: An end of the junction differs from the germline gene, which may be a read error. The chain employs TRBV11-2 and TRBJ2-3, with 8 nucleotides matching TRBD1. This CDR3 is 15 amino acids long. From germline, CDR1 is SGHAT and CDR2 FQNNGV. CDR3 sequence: CASSQWTGSKDTQCF. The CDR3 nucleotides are TGTGCCAGCAGCCAATGGACAGGGAGCAAAGATACGCAGTGTTTT.

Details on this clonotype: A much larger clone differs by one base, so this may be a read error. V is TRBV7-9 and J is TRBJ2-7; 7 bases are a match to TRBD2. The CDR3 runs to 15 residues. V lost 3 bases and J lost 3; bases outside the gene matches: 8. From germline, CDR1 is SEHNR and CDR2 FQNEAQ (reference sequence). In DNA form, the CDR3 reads TGTGCCAGCAGCTTCTACGGCGGGGGTATCTACGAGCAGTACTTC. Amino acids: CASSFYGGGIYEQYF.

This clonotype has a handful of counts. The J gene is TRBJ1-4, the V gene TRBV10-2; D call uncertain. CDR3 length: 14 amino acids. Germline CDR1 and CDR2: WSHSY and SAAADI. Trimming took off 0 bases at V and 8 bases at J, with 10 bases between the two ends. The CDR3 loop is CASSESRPHEKLFF. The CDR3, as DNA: TGCGCCAGCAGTGAGTCGAGACCCCACGAAAAACTGTTTTTT.

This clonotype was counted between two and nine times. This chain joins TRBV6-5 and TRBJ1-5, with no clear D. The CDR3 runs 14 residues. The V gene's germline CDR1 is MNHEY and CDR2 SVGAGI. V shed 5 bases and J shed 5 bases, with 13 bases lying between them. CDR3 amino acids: CASSLDGPDQPQHF. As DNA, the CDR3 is TGTGCCAGCAGTCTAGACGGCCCCGATCAGCCCCAGCATTTT.

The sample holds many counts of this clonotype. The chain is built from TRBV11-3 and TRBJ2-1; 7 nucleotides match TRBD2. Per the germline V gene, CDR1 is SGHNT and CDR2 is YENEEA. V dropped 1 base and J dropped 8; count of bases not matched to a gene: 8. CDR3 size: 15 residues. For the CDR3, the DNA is TGTGCCAGCAGCTTAGGGTTAGCGGGTCTCGATGAGCAGTTCTTC. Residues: CASSLGLAGLDEQFF.

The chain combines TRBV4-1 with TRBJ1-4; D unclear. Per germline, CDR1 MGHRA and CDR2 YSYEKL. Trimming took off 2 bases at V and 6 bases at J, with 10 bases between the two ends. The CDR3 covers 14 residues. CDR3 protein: CASSQQSADEKLFF. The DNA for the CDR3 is TGCGCCAGCAGCCAACAATCCGCGGATGAAAAACTGTTTTTT.

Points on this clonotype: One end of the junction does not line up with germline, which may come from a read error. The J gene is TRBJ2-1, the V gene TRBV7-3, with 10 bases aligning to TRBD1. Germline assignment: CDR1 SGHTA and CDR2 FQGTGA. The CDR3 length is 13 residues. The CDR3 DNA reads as TGTGCCAGCAGCTTAACGACAGGGGGCGAGCGGTTCTTC. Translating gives CASSLTTGGERFF.

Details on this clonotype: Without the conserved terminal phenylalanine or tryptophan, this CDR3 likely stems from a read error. CDR3 nucleotide sequence: TGTGCCAGCAGGGCGCGCGCGGGGGTGGCAGATACGCAGTATTCT. This codes for CASRARAGVADTQYS. The chain combines TRBV12-3 or TRBV12-4 with TRBJ2-3, with 7 bases lining up with TRBD2. J was trimmed by 4 bases and V by 6 bases; bases with no gene match: 10. The CDR3 sequence is 15 residues long.

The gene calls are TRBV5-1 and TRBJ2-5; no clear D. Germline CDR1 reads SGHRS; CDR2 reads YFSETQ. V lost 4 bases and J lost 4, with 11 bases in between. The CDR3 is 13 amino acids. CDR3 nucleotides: TGCGCCAGCAGCCGGATGGGTCGAGAGACCCAGTACTTC. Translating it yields CASSRMGRETQYF.

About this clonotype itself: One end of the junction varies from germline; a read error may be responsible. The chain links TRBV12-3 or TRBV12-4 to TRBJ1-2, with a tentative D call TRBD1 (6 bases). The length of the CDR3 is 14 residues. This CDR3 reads CASGPQTGNYSYTF. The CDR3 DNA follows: TGTGCCAGCGGTCCACAAACAGGGAACTATAGCTACACCTTC.

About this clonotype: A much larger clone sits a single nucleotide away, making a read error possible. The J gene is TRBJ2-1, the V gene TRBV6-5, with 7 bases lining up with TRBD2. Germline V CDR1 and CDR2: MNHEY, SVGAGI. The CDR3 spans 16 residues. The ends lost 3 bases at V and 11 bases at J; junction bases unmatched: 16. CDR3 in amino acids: CASSYSGGLAAYKQFF. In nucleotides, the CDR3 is TGTGCCAGCAGTTATAGCGGCGGTCTAGCGGCATATAAGCAGTTCTTC.

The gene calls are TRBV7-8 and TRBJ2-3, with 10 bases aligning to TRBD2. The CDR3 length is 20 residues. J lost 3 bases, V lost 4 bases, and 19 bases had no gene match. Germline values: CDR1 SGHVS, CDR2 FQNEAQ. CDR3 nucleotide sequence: TGTGCCAGCAGCTCGGAACTAGCGGGACGGATCTCCGAGGGGACAGATACGCAGTATTTT. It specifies CASSSELAGRISEGTDTQYF.

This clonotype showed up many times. The CDR3 region is CASSLNSGRETQYF. The DNA of the CDR3 is TGTGCCAGCAGCCTGAACAGCGGTAGGGAGACCCAGTACTTC. The rearrangement links TRBV5-6 to TRBJ2-5, with a possible D match to TRBD2 (5 bases). Between the trimmed V and J ends, which lost 4 bases and 5 bases, there was a span of 15 bases. This CDR3 has 14 amino acids. Germline CDR1 reads SGHDT; CDR2 reads YYEEEE.